These T cell receptor beta chains were read from a single sample in a study of blood T cell repertoires in COVID-19. TCRdb keeps only in-frame clones here, not all; method: immunoSEQ multiplex PCR. The sample lists over 40,000 clones; approximately 80% were seen once. Input material: peripheral blood. The origin of the receptors is a human donor in a cohort sampled during active COVID-19. The CDR3 runs from the conserved cysteine through the conserved F or W. D genes are given only for firm matches. Part of the rows lack a size; the others show once, few, many or a class for expanded clones.

clone_size,d_call,v_call,cdr3_length,j_call,cdr3_nt,cdr3_aa
.,TRBD1,TRBV11-3,15,TRBJ1-1,TGTGCCAGCAGCTTAGTTGGGACAGGGAACACTGAAGCTTTCTTT,CASSLVGTGNTEAFF
.,.,TRBV19,16,TRBJ1-5,TGTGCCAGTAGTTACTATACAGGGACGAGTGATCAGCCCCAGCATTTT,CASSYYTGTSDQPQHF
.,.,TRBV10-3,15,TRBJ1-2,TGTGCCATCAGTGAGTTGGGAGGGTTCGACTATGGCTACACCTTC,CAISELGGFDYGYTF
.,.,TRBV28,14,TRBJ2-7,TGTGCCAGCGGCAGGGTGTACCCTTCCTACGAGCAGTACTTC,CASGRVYPSYEQYF
once,TRBD1,TRBV30,10,TRBJ1-4,TGTGCCTGGGGGGACAGGGAACTGTTTTTT,CAWGDRELFF
.,TRBD1,TRBV14,16,TRBJ2-7,TGTGCCAAACAAAGGGGGCAGGCAGGGCTTTCCTACGAGCAGTACTTC,CAKQRGQAGLSYEQYF
.,TRBD1,TRBV14,14,TRBJ1-2,TGTGCCAGCAGCCTGACAGGGAGAACCTATGGCTACACCTTC,CASSLTGRTYGYTF
.,.,TRBV7-9,14,TRBJ2-3,TGTGCCAGCAGCTTAGGGACTAGCACAGATACGCAGTATTTT,CASSLGTSTDTQYF
.,.,TRBV30,15,TRBJ2-1,TGTGCCTGGAGTGTAGACACCCGCTCCTACAATGAGCAGTTCTTC,CAWSVDTRSYNEQFF
.,.,TRBV7-9,17,TRBJ1-3,TGTGCCAGCAGCTTTTCTGGGTCATCTGGGGGCCGAAACACCATATATTTT,CASSFSGSSGGRNTIYF
.,TRBD1,TRBV7-2,16,TRBJ1-2,TGTGCCAGCAGCCGGGACAGGGGGCGCATCAGCTATGGCTACACCTTC,CASSRDRGRISYGYTF
.,.,TRBV19,15,TRBJ1-4,TGTGCCAGTAGTACCGGACAGACAAGGGGTGAAAAACTGTTTTTT,CASSTGQTRGEKLFF
.,.,TRBV7-9,14,TRBJ1-5,TGTGCCAGCAGCTTAGCTTCTGGCAATCAGCCCCAGCATTTT,CASSLASGNQPQHF
.,.,TRBV5-4,14,TRBJ1-3,TGTGCCAGCAGCCCGGGGGGGGCTGGAAACACCATATATTTT,CASSPGGAGNTIYF
.,.,TRBV18,15,TRBJ1-5,TGTGCCAGCTCACTCACGCAGGGTGCACTTCAGCCCCAGCATTTT,CASSLTQGALQPQHF
once,.,TRBV11-2,11,TRBJ1-2,TGTGCCAGCAGCTATAGACAGAGCTACACCTTC,CASSYRQSYTF
.,.,TRBV7-2,13,TRBJ2-5,TGTGCCAGCAGCTTATACAGACAAGAGACCCAGTACTTC,CASSLYRQETQYF